The present T cell receptor (beta chain) was sequenced within a study of blood T cell repertoires in COVID-19. The wider study: The samples span acute and convalescent COVID-19 from the United States, Italy and Spain. PBMCs, B-cell-depleted T cells, or T cells were the source of the cDNA or gDNA that made up the material.

The CDR3 consists of 18 residues. J was trimmed by 3 bases and V by 4 bases; bases with no gene match: 12. Germline values: CDR1 SGHRS, CDR2 YFSETQ. Authors' methods: Estimated nucleated cell counts came from reference gene primer amplification. Assay used: immunoSEQ multiplex PCR; TCRdb lists only in-frame clones, some missing. V and J calls plus clone size are reproduced from that table; the DNA served to infer D and trimming. Among tens of thousands of clones, 80% to 85% were seen once, and the ten largest hold less than 8%. The genes are TRBV5-1 and TRBJ2-6, with 8 bases identical to TRBD1. This receptor was obtained from a man in his 60s with active COVID-19. The sequencing sample was made of peripheral blood. The CDR3 nucleotides read TGCGCCAGCAGCACGGGGACAGGTGCGGGGAGTGGGGCCAACGTCCTGACTTTC. It is translated as CASSTGTGAGSGANVLTF.